One sample yielded the 7 T cell receptor beta chains listed below, sequenced in a study of T-cell memory formation after mild COVID-19. Using its own MiXCR run on the 5' RACE reads, TCRdb lists one record per CDR3 protein. The sample shows a few hundred thousand distinct CDR3 sequences, roughly a fifth of them seen only once. Sample: PBMCs or a T cell subset sorted from them (not recorded which). The receptors come from a man younger than 35 who had mild COVID-19 (a few samples of this study predate the infection). Cell type and time point are not known.

This clonotype was seen only a few times. This chain connects TRBV7-9 to TRBJ1-1; the D is unclear. The CDR3 is made up of 12 amino acids. CDR1 SEHNR and CDR2 FQNEAQ come from the germline V gene (reference sequence). V dropped 3 bases and J dropped 7 bases, with 9 bases sitting between them. The CDR3 coding sequence is TGTGCCAGCAGCTTTAGGACCAATGAAGCTTTCTTT. This gives the protein CASSFRTNEAFF.

The table lists this clonotype with a few counts. The rearrangement links TRBV5-1 to TRBJ2-5, with D possibly being TRBD2 (6 bases). CDR3 size: 13 residues. The germline V gene encodes CDR1 SGHRS and CDR2 YFSETQ. V gave up 3 bases and J gave up 4 bases, with 10 bases separating them. The CDR3 sequence: CASSSEGGETQYF. The CDR3 nucleotides are TGCGCCAGCAGCTCCGAGGGAGGAGAGACCCAGTACTTC.

The rearrangement links TRBV7-3 to TRBJ2-2, with D hard to call. The V gene's germline CDR1 is SGHTA and CDR2 FQGTGA. Trimming removed 1 base at V and 0 bases at J, with 6 bases between. The CDR3 length is 15 residues. Written as DNA, the CDR3 is TGTGCCAGCAGCTTAAGCCCAGCGAACACCGGGGAGCTGTTTTTT. It yields the protein CASSLSPANTGELFF.

This clonotype was seen a handful of times. The J gene is TRBJ1-1, the V gene TRBV28; weak D call: TRBD1 (6 bases). V was cut by 6 bases and J by 2 bases, with 13 bases left in between. Germline V lookup: CDR1 MDHEN, CDR2 SYDVKM. This CDR3 has 14 residues. The DNA for the CDR3 is TGTGCCAGCAGAGCAGGGGTTGCCAACACTGAAGCTTTCTTT. It is translated as CASRAGVANTEAFF.

The rearrangement uses TRBV5-1 and TRBJ1-6, with 8 bases fitting TRBD1. V shed 0 bases and J 10 bases; nucleotides not matched to a gene: 6. Germline CDR1 SGHRS, CDR2 YFSETQ. The CDR3 is 15 residues long. This chain's CDR3 is CASSLAGQGRSPLHF. CDR3 DNA: TGCGCCAGCAGCTTGGCCGGACAGGGAAGATCACCCCTCCACTTT.

This clonotype was seen more than once but under ten times. The J gene is TRBJ1-6, the V gene TRBV4-1; maybe TRBD1 (5 bases). V was pared by 1 base and J by 3 bases, with 13 bases between. This CDR3 is 17 amino acids long. Germline CDR1 reads MGHRA; CDR2 reads YSYEKL. The CDR3 coding sequence is TGCGCCAGCAGCCAAGTTCGGGGGGAATTCTATAATTCACCCCTCCACTTT. It codes for CASSQVRGEFYNSPLHF.

This clonotype has only a few counts. The chain has TRBV4-1 and TRBJ1-1; D is perhaps TRBD1 (5 bases). CDR3 length: 16 amino acids. Germline assignment: CDR1 MGHRA and CDR2 YSYEKL. V lost 3 bases, J lost 4 bases, and 18 bases lay in between. CDR3 in amino acids: CASSHPSTGRGTEAFF. DNA of the CDR3: TGCGCCAGCAGCCACCCCTCGACGGGGCGAGGCACTGAAGCTTTCTTT.